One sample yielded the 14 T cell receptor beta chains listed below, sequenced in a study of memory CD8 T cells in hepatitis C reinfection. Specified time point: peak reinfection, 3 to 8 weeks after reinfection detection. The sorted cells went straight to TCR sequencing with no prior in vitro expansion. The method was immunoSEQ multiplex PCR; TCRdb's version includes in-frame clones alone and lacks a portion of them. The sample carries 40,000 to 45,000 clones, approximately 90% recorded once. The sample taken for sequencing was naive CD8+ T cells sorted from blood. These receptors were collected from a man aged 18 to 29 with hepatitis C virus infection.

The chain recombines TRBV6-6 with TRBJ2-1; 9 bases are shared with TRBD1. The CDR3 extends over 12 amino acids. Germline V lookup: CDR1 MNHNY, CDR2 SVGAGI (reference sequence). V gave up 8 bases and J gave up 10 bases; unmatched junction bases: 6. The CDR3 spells CASWTGVDEQFF. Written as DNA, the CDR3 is TGTGCCAGCTGGACAGGGGTGGACGAGCAGTTCTTC.

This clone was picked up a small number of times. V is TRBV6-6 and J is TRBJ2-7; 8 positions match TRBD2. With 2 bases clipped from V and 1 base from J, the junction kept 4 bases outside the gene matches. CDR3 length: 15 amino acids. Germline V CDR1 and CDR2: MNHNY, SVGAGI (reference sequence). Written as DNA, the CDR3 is TGTGCCAGCAGTTACGCGGGACTAGTGTCCTACGAGCAGTACTTC. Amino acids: CASSYAGLVSYEQYF.

The CDR3 bases are TGTGCCAGCCGGGGACAGGGGGATTTTAAGGGGGTCTACGAGCAGTACGTC. It specifies CASRGQGDFKGVYEQYV. The V gene is TRBV14, the J gene TRBJ2-7, with 11 bases fitting TRBD1. V gave up 8 bases and J gave up 3 bases; unmatched junction bases: 15. Germline V CDR1 and CDR2: SGHDN, FVKESK. The CDR3 extends over 17 amino acids.

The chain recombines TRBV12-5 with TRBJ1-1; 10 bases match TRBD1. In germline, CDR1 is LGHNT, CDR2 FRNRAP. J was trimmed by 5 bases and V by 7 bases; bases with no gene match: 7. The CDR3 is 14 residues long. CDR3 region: CASALTGGLTEAFF. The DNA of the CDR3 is TGTGCTAGTGCCTTGACAGGGGGCCTAACTGAAGCTTTCTTT. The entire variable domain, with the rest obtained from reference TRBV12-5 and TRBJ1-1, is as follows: DARVTQTPRHKVTEMGQEVTMRCQPILGHNTVFWYRQTMMQGLELLAYFRNRAPLDDSGMPKDRFSAEMPDATLATLKIQPSEPRDSAVYFCASALTGGLTEAFFGQGTRLTVV.

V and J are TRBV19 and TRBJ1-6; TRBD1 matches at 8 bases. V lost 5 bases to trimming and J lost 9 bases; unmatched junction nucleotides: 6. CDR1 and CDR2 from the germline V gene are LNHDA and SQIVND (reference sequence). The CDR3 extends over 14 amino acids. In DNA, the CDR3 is TGTGCCAGTAGTGCCGGGACAGGTAGTTCACCCCTCCACTTT. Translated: CASSAGTGSSPLHF.

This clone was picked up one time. The CDR3 nucleotides read TGTGCCAGTAGTATAGGCGGCCGAGCGAACACCGGGGAGCTGTTTTTT. Translation: CASSIGGRANTGELFF. The chain links TRBV19 to TRBJ2-2, with D hard to call. The V gene's germline CDR1 is LNHDA and CDR2 SQIVND (reference sequence). The germline V and J ends were trimmed by 1 base and 0 bases, with 9 bases remaining between them. The CDR3 contains 16 residues.

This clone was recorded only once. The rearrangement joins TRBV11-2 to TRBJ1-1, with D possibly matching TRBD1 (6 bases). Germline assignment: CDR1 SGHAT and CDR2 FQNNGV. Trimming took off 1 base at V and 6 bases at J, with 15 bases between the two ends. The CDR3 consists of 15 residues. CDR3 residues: CASSLGWDTDPEAFF. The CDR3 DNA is TGTGCCAGCAGCTTAGGATGGGACACTGACCCTGAAGCTTTCTTT.

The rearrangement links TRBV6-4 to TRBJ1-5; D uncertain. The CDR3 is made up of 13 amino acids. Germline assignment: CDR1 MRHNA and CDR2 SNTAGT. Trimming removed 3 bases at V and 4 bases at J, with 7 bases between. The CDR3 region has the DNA TGTGCCAGCAGTGAAGAAGCAAATCAGCCCCAGCATTTT. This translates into CASSEEANQPQHF.

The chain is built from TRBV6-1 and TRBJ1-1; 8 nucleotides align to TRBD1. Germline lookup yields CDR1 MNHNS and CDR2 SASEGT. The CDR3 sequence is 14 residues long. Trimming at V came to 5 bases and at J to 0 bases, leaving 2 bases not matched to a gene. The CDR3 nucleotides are TGTGCCAGCAGTCGACAGGGGCTGAACACTGAAGCTTTCTTT. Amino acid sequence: CASSRQGLNTEAFF.

CDR3 amino acids: CASSSSGYEQYF. CDR3 coding DNA: TGCGCCAGCAGCTCGAGCGGTTACGAGCAGTACTTC. The rearrangement uses TRBV5-1 and TRBJ2-7, with D possibly matching TRBD2 (5 bases). V was shortened by 3 bases and J by 4 bases, with 8 bases between the two germline ends. This CDR3 is built from 12 residues. Germline CDR1 and CDR2: SGHRS and YFSETQ.

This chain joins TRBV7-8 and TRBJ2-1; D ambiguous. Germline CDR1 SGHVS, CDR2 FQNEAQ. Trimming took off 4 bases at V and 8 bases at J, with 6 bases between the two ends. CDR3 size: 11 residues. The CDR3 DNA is TGTGCCAGCAGCTCCTCCTATGAGCAGTTCTTC. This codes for CASSSSYEQFF.

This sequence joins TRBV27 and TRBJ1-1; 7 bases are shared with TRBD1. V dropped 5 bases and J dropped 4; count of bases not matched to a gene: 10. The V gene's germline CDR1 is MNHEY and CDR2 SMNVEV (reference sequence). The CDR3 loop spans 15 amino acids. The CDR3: CASSPLGQDGTEAFF. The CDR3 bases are TGTGCCAGCAGTCCGCTCGGACAGGACGGCACTGAAGCTTTCTTT.

CDR3: CSVEGPAGGLDNEQFF. CDR3 DNA: TGCAGCGTTGAAGGGCCAGCGGGAGGCTTGGACAATGAGCAGTTCTTC. The chain joins TRBV29-1 to TRBJ2-1; 9 nucleotides align to TRBD2. V was pared by 1 base and J by 5 bases, with 9 bases of the junction left unmatched. This CDR3 is 16 amino acids long. Germline assignment: CDR1 SQVTM and CDR2 ANQGSEA.

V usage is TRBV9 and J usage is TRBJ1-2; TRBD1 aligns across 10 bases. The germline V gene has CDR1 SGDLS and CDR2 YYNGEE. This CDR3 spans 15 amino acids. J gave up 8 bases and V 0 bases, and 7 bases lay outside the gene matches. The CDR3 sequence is CASSVGIGTGAGYTF. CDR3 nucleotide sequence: TGTGCCAGCAGCGTAGGGATCGGGACAGGGGCCGGCTACACCTTC.